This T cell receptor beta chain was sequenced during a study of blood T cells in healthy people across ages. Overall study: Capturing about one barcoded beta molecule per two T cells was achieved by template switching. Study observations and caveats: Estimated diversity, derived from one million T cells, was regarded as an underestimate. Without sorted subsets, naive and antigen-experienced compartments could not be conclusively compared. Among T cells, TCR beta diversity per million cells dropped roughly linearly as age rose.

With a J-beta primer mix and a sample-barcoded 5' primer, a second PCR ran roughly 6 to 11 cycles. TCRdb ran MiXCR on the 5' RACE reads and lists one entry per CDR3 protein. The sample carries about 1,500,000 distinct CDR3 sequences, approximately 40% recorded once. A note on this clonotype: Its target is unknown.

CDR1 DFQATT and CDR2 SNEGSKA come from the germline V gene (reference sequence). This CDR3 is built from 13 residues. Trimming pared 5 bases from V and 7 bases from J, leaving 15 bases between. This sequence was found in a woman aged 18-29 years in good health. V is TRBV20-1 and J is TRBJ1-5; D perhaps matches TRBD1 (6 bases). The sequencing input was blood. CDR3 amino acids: CSAGEGGGQPQHF. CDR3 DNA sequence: TGCAGTGCTGGGGAGGGGGGTGGGCAGCCCCAGCATTTT.